Listed below are T cell receptor beta chains from one sample, sequenced in a study of shared clonotypes between healthy human individuals. Sequenced by immunoSEQ multiplex PCR; TCRdb stores in-frame clones only, minus some. The table records more than 450,000 clones, 75% to 85% of them present only once. Sequenced input: PBMCs. These TCRs come from a woman in her 40s in good health. Some clones in this sample may be carry-over from other donors' samples. The CDR3 runs from the conserved cysteine through the conserved F or W. The order of the fields is D gene, V gene, clone size, J gene, CDR3 DNA, CDR3 protein. The D gene is left open where the match is weak. A clone size is listed for some rows: how often the clone was seen (once, few, many), or a class if it is expanded.

d_gene: TRBD2
v_gene: TRBV30
abundance: NA
j_gene: TRBJ2-5
CDR3nt: TGTGCCTGGAGATGGTCGGGGGGACAAGAGACCCAGTACTTC
CDR3aa: CAWRWSGGQETQYF

d_gene: TRBD2
v_gene: TRBV7-9
abundance: once
j_gene: TRBJ2-3
CDR3nt: TGTGCCAGCAGCCTAGGACTAGCGACAGATACGCAGTATTTT
CDR3aa: CASSLGLATDTQYF

d_gene: NA
v_gene: TRBV2
abundance: NA
j_gene: TRBJ1-2
CDR3nt: TGTGCCAGCAGTGAAATTGGACCTTATGGCTACACCTTC
CDR3aa: CASSEIGPYGYTF

d_gene: TRBD1
v_gene: TRBV18
abundance: NA
j_gene: TRBJ2-7
CDR3nt: TGTGCCAGCTCACGCCCCTCCGGGACAGGGTTCTCCTACGAGCAGTACTTC
CDR3aa: CASSRPSGTGFSYEQYF

d_gene: TRBD2
v_gene: TRBV7-3
abundance: NA
j_gene: TRBJ2-1
CDR3nt: TGTGCCAGCAGCTTAACAGCGGGAGCGTCCTACAATGAGCAGTTCTTC
CDR3aa: CASSLTAGASYNEQFF

d_gene: NA
v_gene: TRBV18
abundance: once
j_gene: TRBJ2-1
CDR3nt: TGTGCCAGCTCACCGACAAGCGTGTCCTACAATGAGCAGTTCTTC
CDR3aa: CASSPTSVSYNEQFF

d_gene: NA
v_gene: TRBV27
abundance: once
j_gene: TRBJ2-4
CDR3nt: TGTGCCAGCAGTTCTTGGGAGCGGGCCAAAAACATTCAGTACTTC
CDR3aa: CASSSWERAKNIQYF

d_gene: TRBD2
v_gene: TRBV30
abundance: NA
j_gene: TRBJ2-1
CDR3nt: TGTGCCTGGACCCTAGCGGGGGCAAGGGAGCAGTTCTTC
CDR3aa: CAWTLAGAREQFF

d_gene: NA
v_gene: TRBV5-1
abundance: few
j_gene: TRBJ2-1
CDR3nt: TGCGCCAGCAGCACGGACACAGAAACATACAATGAGCAGTTCTTC
CDR3aa: CASSTDTETYNEQFF

d_gene: TRBD2
v_gene: TRBV2
abundance: NA
j_gene: TRBJ2-2
CDR3nt: TGTGCCAGCAGGAGGGGGACTAGCGGGACCGGGGAGCTGTTTTTT
CDR3aa: CASRRGTSGTGELFF

d_gene: NA
v_gene: TRBV27
abundance: NA
j_gene: TRBJ1-1
CDR3nt: TGTGCCAGCAGGACATTAGCAGGGTACACTGAAGCTTTCTTT
CDR3aa: CASRTLAGYTEAFF

d_gene: TRBD2
v_gene: TRBV7-8
abundance: NA
j_gene: TRBJ2-1
CDR3nt: TGTGCCAGCAGCTTAGTCGCGGGAGATCGTCGCAATGAGCAGTTCTTC
CDR3aa: CASSLVAGDRRNEQFF

d_gene: NA
v_gene: TRBV29-1
abundance: NA
j_gene: TRBJ2-5
CDR3nt: TGCAGCGTTGGCGGCGGGGCGCAAGAGACCCAGTACTTC
CDR3aa: CSVGGGAQETQYF

d_gene: TRBD1
v_gene: TRBV7-9
abundance: NA
j_gene: TRBJ1-5
CDR3nt: TGTGCCAGCAACAGGACAGGCGTCCGGAATCAGCCCCAGCATTTT
CDR3aa: CASNRTGVRNQPQHF

d_gene: TRBD2
v_gene: TRBV2
abundance: NA
j_gene: TRBJ2-1
CDR3nt: TGTGCCAGCAAGGCGGGAGGGGGGTACGGAACCTACAATGAGCAGTTCTTC
CDR3aa: CASKAGGGYGTYNEQFF

d_gene: NA
v_gene: TRBV6-1
abundance: NA
j_gene: TRBJ1-1
CDR3nt: TGTGCCAGCAGTGAGGCAGACAGAAGGAAGACTGAAGCTTTCTTT
CDR3aa: CASSEADRRKTEAFF

d_gene: TRBD1
v_gene: TRBV27
abundance: NA
j_gene: TRBJ2-3
CDR3nt: TGTGCCAGCAGTTTATCGACAGGGTCCTCACATACGCAGTATTTT
CDR3aa: CASSLSTGSSHTQYF

d_gene: TRBD2
v_gene: TRBV27
abundance: NA
j_gene: TRBJ2-1
CDR3nt: TGTGCCAGCAGTTCCTCAAAACTAGCGGGCTCATTGAATGAGCAGTTCTTC
CDR3aa: CASSSSKLAGSLNEQFF

d_gene: NA
v_gene: TRBV28
abundance: NA
j_gene: TRBJ2-1
CDR3nt: TGTGCCAGCAGTTCCCCGACTATTAACAATGAGCAGTTCTTC
CDR3aa: CASSSPTINNEQFF

d_gene: NA
v_gene: TRBV5-1
abundance: NA
j_gene: TRBJ2-7
CDR3nt: TGCGCCAGCAGACTTCAGGGGATTTTGGGGAACGAGCAGTACTTC
CDR3aa: CASRLQGILGNEQYF

d_gene: NA
v_gene: TRBV5-1
abundance: NA
j_gene: TRBJ2-3
CDR3nt: TGCGCCAGCAGCCACGGGGCGGGAGATACGCAGTATTTT
CDR3aa: CASSHGAGDTQYF

d_gene: NA
v_gene: TRBV4-3
abundance: many
j_gene: TRBJ2-7
CDR3nt: TGCGCCAGCAGCCAAGTAGCTTACTACGAGCAGTACTTC
CDR3aa: CASSQVAYYEQYF

d_gene: TRBD1
v_gene: TRBV6-1
abundance: NA
j_gene: TRBJ2-5
CDR3nt: TGTGCCAGCAAGTCAGGGGGCCGGGAGACCCAGTACTTC
CDR3aa: CASKSGGRETQYF

d_gene: NA
v_gene: TRBV5-4
abundance: once
j_gene: TRBJ2-2
CDR3nt: TGTGCCAGCAGGTATAGTGGACGGGAGAACACCGGGGAGCTGTTTTTT
CDR3aa: CASRYSGRENTGELFF

d_gene: NA
v_gene: TRBV28
abundance: NA
j_gene: TRBJ2-7
CDR3nt: TGTGCCAGCAGTTTGCGGCTTTCCTCCTACGAGCAGTACTTC
CDR3aa: CASSLRLSSYEQYF

d_gene: NA
v_gene: TRBV9
abundance: NA
j_gene: TRBJ1-3
CDR3nt: TGTGCCAGCAGCGGGAGACAGGACTACTCTGGAAACACCATATATTTT
CDR3aa: CASSGRQDYSGNTIYF

d_gene: NA
v_gene: TRBV5-5
abundance: many
j_gene: TRBJ1-1
CDR3nt: TGTGCCAGCACGAACAGGGAGAACACTGAAGCTTTCTTT
CDR3aa: CASTNRENTEAFF

d_gene: NA
v_gene: TRBV18
abundance: NA
j_gene: TRBJ2-7
CDR3nt: TGTGCCAGCTCACCAGTGTCAGCATCCTACGAGCAGTACTTC
CDR3aa: CASSPVSASYEQYF

d_gene: TRBD2
v_gene: TRBV28
abundance: NA
j_gene: TRBJ2-1
CDR3nt: TGTGCCAGCAGTTTACGGGGGGAGGGGTCCTACAATGAGCAGTTCTTC
CDR3aa: CASSLRGEGSYNEQFF

d_gene: NA
v_gene: TRBV5-8
abundance: NA
j_gene: TRBJ2-4
CDR3nt: TGTGCCAGCAGCCGAACAGGGAAGGCCAAAAACATTCAGTACTTC
CDR3aa: CASSRTGKAKNIQYF

d_gene: NA
v_gene: TRBV30
abundance: NA
j_gene: TRBJ2-7
CDR3nt: TGTGCCTGGAGTACTACCGGGGCCACCTACGAGCAGTACTTC
CDR3aa: CAWSTTGATYEQYF

d_gene: TRBD2
v_gene: TRBV15
abundance: NA
j_gene: TRBJ2-7
CDR3nt: TGTGCCACCAGCCGGCTAGCGGGGGCCTACGAGCAGTACTTC
CDR3aa: CATSRLAGAYEQYF

d_gene: NA
v_gene: TRBV5-1
abundance: NA
j_gene: TRBJ2-5
CDR3nt: TGCGCCAGCAGCCCTCAGGGAGGACACCAAGAGACCCAGTACTTC
CDR3aa: CASSPQGGHQETQYF

d_gene: NA
v_gene: TRBV6-1
abundance: NA
j_gene: TRBJ2-2
CDR3nt: TGTGCCAGCTCCCGGGACGGTGCGACCGGGGAGCTGTTTTTT
CDR3aa: CASSRDGATGELFF

d_gene: NA
v_gene: TRBV5-1
abundance: NA
j_gene: TRBJ2-7
CDR3nt: TGCGCCAGCAGCTTGGTGCGGGGAACCTACGAGCAGTACTTC
CDR3aa: CASSLVRGTYEQYF

d_gene: NA
v_gene: TRBV30
abundance: NA
j_gene: TRBJ2-1
CDR3nt: TGTGCCTGGAGTGTACCCCGCCTAGATGAGCAGTTCTTC
CDR3aa: CAWSVPRLDEQFF

d_gene: TRBD1
v_gene: TRBV30
abundance: NA
j_gene: TRBJ2-2
CDR3nt: TGTGCCTGGTCTAAAGGGGGCCCCGGGGAGCTGTTTTTT
CDR3aa: CAWSKGGPGELFF

d_gene: NA
v_gene: TRBV13
abundance: NA
j_gene: TRBJ2-7
CDR3nt: TGTGCCAGCAGCTTAGGCACAGGGATTTCCTACGAGCAGTACTTC
CDR3aa: CASSLGTGISYEQYF

d_gene: TRBD2
v_gene: TRBV27
abundance: NA
j_gene: TRBJ2-3
CDR3nt: TGTGCCAGCAGTTCGCTAGCGGACCTTTACACAGATACGCAGTATTTT
CDR3aa: CASSSLADLYTDTQYF

d_gene: NA
v_gene: TRBV19
abundance: NA
j_gene: TRBJ1-1
CDR3nt: TGTGCCAGTAGCAATCCGGGAACCAACACTGAAGCTTTCTTT
CDR3aa: CASSNPGTNTEAFF

d_gene: TRBD1
v_gene: TRBV2
abundance: NA
j_gene: TRBJ2-5
CDR3nt: TGTGCCAGCGGACAGGGGGCAACAGAGACCCAGTACTTC
CDR3aa: CASGQGATETQYF

d_gene: NA
v_gene: TRBV28
abundance: NA
j_gene: TRBJ1-1
CDR3nt: TGTGCCAGCAGTTCCGGGGTGAACACTGAGGCTTTCTTT
CDR3aa: CASSSGVNTEAFF

d_gene: NA
v_gene: TRBV5-1
abundance: NA
j_gene: TRBJ2-2
CDR3nt: TGCGCCAGCAGCGGTGCCGGGGAGCTGTTTTTT
CDR3aa: CASSGAGELFF

d_gene: NA
v_gene: TRBV5-1
abundance: NA
j_gene: TRBJ1-2
CDR3nt: TGCGCCAGCAGCTTGGAACCAGGCGCCTATGGCTACACCTTC
CDR3aa: CASSLEPGAYGYTF

d_gene: NA
v_gene: TRBV10-1
abundance: NA
j_gene: TRBJ2-7
CDR3nt: TGCGCCAGCAGTGGGGAGTGGGATATCTCCTACGAGCAGTACTTC
CDR3aa: CASSGEWDISYEQYF

d_gene: TRBD2
v_gene: TRBV11-2
abundance: NA
j_gene: TRBJ2-7
CDR3nt: TGTGCCAGCAGTAAGACTAGCGGGAGTTACGAGCAGTACTTC
CDR3aa: CASSKTSGSYEQYF

d_gene: NA
v_gene: TRBV7-9
abundance: NA
j_gene: TRBJ2-2
CDR3nt: TGTGCCAGCAGCGGATTTCTAAACACCGGGGAGCTGTTTTTT
CDR3aa: CASSGFLNTGELFF

d_gene: NA
v_gene: TRBV5-1
abundance: NA
j_gene: TRBJ2-7
CDR3nt: TGCGCCAGCAGCTTTAGAAGGGAATTGTACGAGCAGTACTTC
CDR3aa: CASSFRRELYEQYF

d_gene: NA
v_gene: TRBV5-4
abundance: NA
j_gene: TRBJ1-3
CDR3nt: TGTGCCAGCAGCCCAGGGGTACCCTCTGGAAACACCATATATTTT
CDR3aa: CASSPGVPSGNTIYF

d_gene: NA
v_gene: TRBV28
abundance: NA
j_gene: TRBJ2-3
CDR3nt: TGTGCCAGCAGTCCGACCGCTAGGGATACGCAGTATTTT
CDR3aa: CASSPTARDTQYF

d_gene: NA
v_gene: TRBV27
abundance: NA
j_gene: TRBJ2-2
CDR3nt: TGTGCCAGCAGTTCGAAAACCGGGGAGCTGTTTTTT
CDR3aa: CASSSKTGELFF

d_gene: NA
v_gene: TRBV10-3
abundance: few
j_gene: TRBJ2-5
CDR3nt: TGTGCCATCAGTGAGTCGGGGGCGGAGACCCAGTACTTC
CDR3aa: CAISESGAETQYF

d_gene: TRBD2
v_gene: TRBV2
abundance: NA
j_gene: TRBJ2-2
CDR3nt: TGTGCCAGCAGTAAGGTGCTAGCGGGAGGGCCGGGCACCGGGGAGCTGTTTTTT
CDR3aa: CASSKVLAGGPGTGELFF

d_gene: NA
v_gene: TRBV4-2
abundance: few
j_gene: TRBJ1-4
CDR3nt: TGTGCCAGCAGCCACCCCAAAGTTGGGAGGCAGACTGAAAAACTGTTTTTT
CDR3aa: CASSHPKVGRQTEKLFF

d_gene: NA
v_gene: TRBV2
abundance: few
j_gene: TRBJ2-7
CDR3nt: TGTGCCAGCAGTGAAGAGAGGGGATACGAGCAGTACTTC
CDR3aa: CASSEERGYEQYF

d_gene: NA
v_gene: TRBV30
abundance: NA
j_gene: TRBJ1-1
CDR3nt: TGTGCCTCGGACCGTTACACTGAAGCTTTCTTT
CDR3aa: CASDRYTEAFF

d_gene: NA
v_gene: TRBV7-2
abundance: NA
j_gene: TRBJ1-4
CDR3nt: TGTGCCAGCAGCCCCCCGGGACATAATGAAAAACTGTTTTTT
CDR3aa: CASSPPGHNEKLFF

d_gene: NA
v_gene: TRBV29-1
abundance: NA
j_gene: TRBJ2-3
CDR3nt: TGCAGCGTGCGGGGACAGAACACAGATACGCAGTATTTT
CDR3aa: CSVRGQNTDTQYF

d_gene: TRBD1
v_gene: TRBV6-1
abundance: few
j_gene: TRBJ1-5
CDR3nt: TGTGCCAGCTCAGGGGGGAGCAATCAGCCCCAGCATTTT
CDR3aa: CASSGGSNQPQHF

d_gene: TRBD1
v_gene: TRBV9
abundance: NA
j_gene: TRBJ2-4
CDR3nt: TGTGCCAGCAGCGTAGAGAAGGGACAGGAAAACATTCAGTACTTC
CDR3aa: CASSVEKGQENIQYF